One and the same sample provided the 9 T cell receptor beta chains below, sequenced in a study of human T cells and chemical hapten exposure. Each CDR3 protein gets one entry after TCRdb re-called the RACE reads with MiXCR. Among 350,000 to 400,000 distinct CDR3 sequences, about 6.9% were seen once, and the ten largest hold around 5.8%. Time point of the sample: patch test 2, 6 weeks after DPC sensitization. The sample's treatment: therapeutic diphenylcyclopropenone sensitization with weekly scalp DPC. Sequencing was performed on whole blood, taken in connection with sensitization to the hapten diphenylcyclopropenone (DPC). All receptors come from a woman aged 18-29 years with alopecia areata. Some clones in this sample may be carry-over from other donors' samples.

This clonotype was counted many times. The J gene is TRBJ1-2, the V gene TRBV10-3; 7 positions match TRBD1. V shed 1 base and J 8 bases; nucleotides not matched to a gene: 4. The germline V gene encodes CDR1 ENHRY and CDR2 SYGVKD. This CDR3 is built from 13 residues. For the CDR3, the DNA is TGTGCCATCAGTGAGTTCAGGGGGAACGGCTACACCTTC. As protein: CAISEFRGNGYTF.

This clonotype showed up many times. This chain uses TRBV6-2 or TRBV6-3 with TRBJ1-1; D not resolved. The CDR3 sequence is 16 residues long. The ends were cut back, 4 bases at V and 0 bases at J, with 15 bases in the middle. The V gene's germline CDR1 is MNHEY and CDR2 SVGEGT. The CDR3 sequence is CASSSLADAMNTEAFF. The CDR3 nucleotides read TGTGCCAGCAGTTCTCTCGCAGACGCAATGAACACTGAAGCTTTCTTT.

CDR3 region: CASSLGFDITEAFF. The CDR3 DNA follows: TGTGCCAGCAGCTTAGGTTTTGATATCACTGAAGCTTTCTTT. The chain employs TRBV7-9 and TRBJ1-1; unclear D gene. Germline CDR1 and CDR2: SEHNR and FQNEAQ (reference sequence). Between the trimmed V and J ends, which lost 1 base and 4 bases, there was a span of 10 bases. CDR3 length: 14 amino acids.

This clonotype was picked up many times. The CDR3 reads CASSDDSYNSPLHF. The CDR3, as DNA: TGTGCCAGCAGTGACGACAGTTATAATTCACCCCTCCACTTT. The chain has TRBV2 and TRBJ1-6; D may be TRBD1 (5 bases). Trimming removed 3 bases from V and 4 bases from J, with 7 bases in between. The CDR3 extends over 14 amino acids. The germline V gene encodes CDR1 SNHLY and CDR2 FYNNEI.

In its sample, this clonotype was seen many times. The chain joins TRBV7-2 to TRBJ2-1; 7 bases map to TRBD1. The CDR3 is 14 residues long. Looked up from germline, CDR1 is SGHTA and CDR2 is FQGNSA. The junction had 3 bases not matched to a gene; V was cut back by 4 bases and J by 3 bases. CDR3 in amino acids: CASSYRDSYNEQFF. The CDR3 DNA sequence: TGTGCCAGCAGCTACCGGGACAGCTACAATGAGCAGTTCTTC.

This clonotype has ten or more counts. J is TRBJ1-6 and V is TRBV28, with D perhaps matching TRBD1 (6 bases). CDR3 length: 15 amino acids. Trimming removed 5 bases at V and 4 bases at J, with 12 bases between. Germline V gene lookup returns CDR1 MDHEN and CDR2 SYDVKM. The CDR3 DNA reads TGTGCCAGCAGTGCAGGGGAGCTGTATAATTCACCCCTCCACTTT. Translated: CASSAGELYNSPLHF.

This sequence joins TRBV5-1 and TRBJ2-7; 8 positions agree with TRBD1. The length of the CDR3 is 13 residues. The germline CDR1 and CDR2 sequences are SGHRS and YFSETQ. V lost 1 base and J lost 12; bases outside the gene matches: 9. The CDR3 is CASSLMASGGWYF. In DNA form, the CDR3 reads TGCGCCAGCAGCTTGATGGCTTCAGGGGGCTGGTACTTC.

The CDR3 DNA follows: TGTGCCAGCAGTTTAAACGGGGGCTGGGCTGAAGCTTTCTTT. It yields the protein CASSLNGGWAEAFF. The chain combines TRBV27 with TRBJ1-1, with D tentatively TRBD1 (6 bases). V was trimmed by 2 bases and J by 6 bases, leaving 13 bases between them. This CDR3 is built from 14 residues. CDR1 and CDR2 from the germline V gene are MNHEY and SMNVEV (reference sequence).

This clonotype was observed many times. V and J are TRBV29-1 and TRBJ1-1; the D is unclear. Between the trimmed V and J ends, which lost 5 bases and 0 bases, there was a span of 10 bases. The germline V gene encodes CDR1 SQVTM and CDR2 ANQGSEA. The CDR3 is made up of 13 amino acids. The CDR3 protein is CSVLDLMNTEAFF. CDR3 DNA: TGCAGCGTTTTGGATCTCATGAACACTGAAGCTTTCTTT.